These 24 T cell receptor beta chains originate from one sample sequenced in a study of blood T cell repertoires in COVID-19. The assay was immunoSEQ multiplex PCR, and TCRdb's table has in-frame clones only and misses some. The sample includes about 180,000 clones, 65% to 90% of them seen just once. The specimen sequenced was peripheral blood. Receptors were obtained from a human donor in a cohort sampled during active COVID-19.

In its sample, this clone was seen a few times. This chain uses TRBV9 with TRBJ2-5; TRBD2 is a possible D gene (6 bases). Germline values: CDR1 SGDLS, CDR2 YYNGEE. Trimming left V 4 bases short and J 1 base short, with 14 bases between. The CDR3 extends over 15 amino acids. The CDR3 reads CASSPSLGGQETQYF. In DNA form, the CDR3 reads TGTGCCAGCAGCCCCAGTTTGGGGGGCCAAGAGACCCAGTACTTC. The variable domain in full, completed from reference TRBV9 and TRBJ2-5, reads DSGVTQTPKHLITATGQRVTLRCSPRSGDLSVYWYQQSLDQGLQFLIQYYNGEERAKGNILERFSAQQFPDLHSELNLSSLELGDSALYFCASSPSLGGQETQYFGPGTRLLVL.

The chain uses TRBV5-1 and TRBJ1-3, with D perhaps TRBD1 (5 bases). The V end was cut by 3 bases, the J end by 4 bases, with 17 bases between. The CDR3 contains 16 residues. CDR1 SGHRS and CDR2 YFSETQ come from the germline V gene. The CDR3 nucleotides read TGCGCCAGCAGCTGGCAGGGCTCTGGAGTCGGAAACACCATATATTTT. Amino acid sequence: CASSWQGSGVGNTIYF.

The chain is built from TRBV3-1 (or the pseudogene TRBV3-2) and TRBJ2-1; the D gene is possibly TRBD2 (6 bases). The germline V gene has CDR1 LGHDT and CDR2 YNNKEL (reference sequence). There are 15 residues in the CDR3. Trimming shortened V by 3 bases and J by 5 bases, and 14 bases separated the two germline ends. CDR3 sequence: CASSHRGGGDNEQFF. The DNA for the CDR3 is TGTGCCAGCAGCCATAGGGGAGGTGGCGACAATGAGCAGTTCTTC.

The rearrangement links TRBV5-8 to TRBJ2-5; a possible D gene is TRBD1 (5 bases). The length of the CDR3 is 16 residues. Trimming removed 5 bases from V and 2 bases from J, with 19 bases in between. The germline V gene has CDR1 SGHTS and CDR2 YDEGEE. CDR3 sequence reads: CASRRRQSLRQETQYF. In DNA form, the CDR3 reads TGTGCCAGCAGGCGACGACAGAGTCTGAGACAAGAGACCCAGTACTTC.

The chain couples TRBV4-2 to TRBJ1-2, with 8 bases fitting TRBD1. CDR3 length: 17 residues. Germline-derived CDR1 and CDR2 are LGHNA and YNFKEQ. Trimming removed 0 bases from V and 8 bases from J; junction bases left unmatched: 14. The CDR3 region is CASSQDPVVSGGSGYTF. The CDR3 bases are TGTGCCAGCAGCCAAGACCCTGTGGTCTCAGGGGGCTCGGGCTACACCTTC.

The chain carries TRBV6-5 and TRBJ2-3; D may be TRBD1 (6 bases). V dropped 3 bases and J dropped 1 base, with 11 bases sitting between them. There are 15 residues in the CDR3. Per germline, CDR1 MNHEY and CDR2 SVGAGI. The CDR3 region has the DNA TGTGCCAGCAGTTATACGGACAGCGGCACAGATACGCAGTATTTT. It yields the protein CASSYTDSGTDTQYF.

Only a few counts were recorded for this clone. The V and J genes are TRBV6-1 and TRBJ2-5; 9 bases agree with TRBD1. Looked up from germline, CDR1 is MNHNS and CDR2 is SASEGT. J gave up 4 bases and V 2 bases, and 5 bases lay outside the gene matches. This CDR3 spans 15 amino acids. The CDR3 DNA reads TGTGCCAGCAGTGAAAACAGGGGGCTCCGAGAGACCCAGTACTTC. Its protein product is CASSENRGLRETQYF.

This clone appeared a single time. The V and J genes are TRBV20-1 and TRBJ2-3, with D maybe TRBD2 (5 bases). Per germline, CDR1 DFQATT and CDR2 SNEGSKA (reference sequence). The V end was cut by 3 bases, the J end by 0 bases, with 10 bases between. The CDR3 contains 14 residues. CDR3 in DNA: TGCAGTGCTAGTAGAGGGTCTAGCACAGATACGCAGTATTTT. This codes for CSASRGSSTDTQYF.

The chain is built from TRBV6-1 and TRBJ2-7; 8 nucleotides line up with TRBD1. The trim removed 3 bases at V and 4 bases at J, leaving 5 bases unmatched. Per the germline V gene, CDR1 is MNHNS and CDR2 is SASEGT. CDR3 length: 14 residues. CDR3 amino acids: CASSDVRGLYEQYF. The CDR3 DNA follows: TGTGCCAGCAGTGATGTCAGGGGGCTTTACGAGCAGTACTTC.

The chain recombines TRBV27 with TRBJ1-1, with 9 bases fitting TRBD1. The germline V gene has CDR1 MNHEY and CDR2 SMNVEV (reference sequence). V shed 3 bases, J shed 0 bases, and the junction held 5 bases outside the gene matches. This CDR3 is 16 amino acids long. CDR3 region: CASSFRQGVVNTEAFF. DNA of the CDR3: TGTGCCAGCAGTTTCAGACAGGGGGTCGTGAACACTGAAGCTTTCTTT.

This chain links TRBV28 with TRBJ1-4, with TRBD1 identical over 7 bases. J lost 4 bases, V lost 4 bases, and 0 bases had no gene match. Looked up from germline, CDR1 is MDHEN and CDR2 is SYDVKM. This CDR3 region has 13 residues. Here the CDR3 reads CASSWDSNEKLFF. CDR3 bases: TGTGCCAGCAGTTGGGACAGTAATGAAAAACTGTTTTTT.

The genes are TRBV10-3 and TRBJ2-5, with 12 positions matching TRBD2. The length of the CDR3 is 15 residues. The ends lost 6 bases at V and 4 bases at J; junction bases unmatched: 6. Per germline, CDR1 ENHRY and CDR2 SYGVKD. CDR3 protein: CAISGLAGMGETQYF. The CDR3, as DNA: TGTGCCATCAGCGGACTAGCGGGGATGGGAGAGACCCAGTACTTC.

This clone showed up just a few times. The chain uses TRBV28 and TRBJ1-1; TRBD1 matches 7 bases. CDR1 and CDR2 from the germline V gene are MDHEN and SYDVKM. CDR3 length equals 14 residues. V shed 3 bases and J 5 bases; nucleotides not matched to a gene: 6. CDR3 residues: CASSLTGSRTEAFF. CDR3 DNA sequence: TGTGCCAGCAGTTTGACAGGGTCTAGGACTGAAGCTTTCTTT.

In this sample, this clone turned up once. The chain couples TRBV4-1 to TRBJ1-5; 9 bases are shared with TRBD1. Germline loops: CDR1 MGHRA, CDR2 YSYEKL. Trimming removed 4 bases from V and 3 bases from J; junction bases left unmatched: 7. The CDR3 totals 16 residues. The DNA of the CDR3 is TGCGCCAGCAGCCGTCCGGGACAGGGATCCAATCAGCCCCAGCATTTT. It encodes CASSRPGQGSNQPQHF.

There are many counts of this clone. The gene calls are TRBV27 and TRBJ2-7; weak D call: TRBD1 (6 bases). Trimming stripped 6 bases from V and 1 base from J, with 25 bases between. The CDR3 contains 18 residues. Germline CDR1 and CDR2: MNHEY and SMNVEV (reference sequence). The CDR3 here is CASRPTGAPHSNSYEQYF. CDR3 nucleotides: TGTGCCAGCAGGCCGACAGGAGCCCCTCACTCAAATTCCTACGAGCAGTACTTC.

This chain uses TRBV24-1 with TRBJ1-5; D is uncertain. Trimming took off 4 bases at V and 4 bases at J, with 7 bases between the two ends. The CDR3 loop spans 13 amino acids. CDR1 is KGHDR, CDR2 SFDVKD, per germline. The CDR3 loop reads CATSEGGNQPQHF. The CDR3 DNA reads as TGTGCCACCAGTGAGGGAGGAAATCAGCCCCAGCATTTT.

The CDR3 is CASSTSTGELFF. The CDR3 DNA follows: TGTGCCAGCTCTACTAGTACCGGGGAGCTGTTTTTT. This chain uses TRBV18 with TRBJ2-2; D might be TRBD2 (5 bases). V lost 6 bases and J lost 5, with 7 bases in between. CDR3 length: 12 residues. The V gene's germline CDR1 is KGHSH and CDR2 LQKENI.

This clone was picked up a small number of times. The CDR3 DNA sequence: TGTGCCAGCAGCCAAGCGGGAGACAACAATGAGCAGTTCTTC. Its protein product is CASSQAGDNNEQFF. The chain recombines TRBV6-4 with TRBJ2-1; 8 nucleotides agree with TRBD2. The CDR3 has 14 amino acids. CDR1 is MRHNA, CDR2 SNTAGT, per germline. V was pared by 6 bases and J by 5 bases, with 6 bases of the junction left unmatched.

This sequence joins TRBV5-4 and TRBJ2-5; TRBD2 matches at 11 bases. CDR3 length: 15 residues. Unmatched junction bases numbered 7, after V lost 4 bases and J lost 5 bases. CDR1 and CDR2 from the germline V gene are SGHNT and YYREEE (reference sequence). The CDR3 DNA reads TGTGCCAGCAGCCTACTAGCGGGGGTCGGGGAGACCCAGTACTTC. Residues: CASSLLAGVGETQYF.

The chain couples TRBV13 to TRBJ1-2; 7 bases align to TRBD1. Germline assignment: CDR1 PRHDT and CDR2 FYEKMQ (reference sequence). CDR3 length: 15 amino acids. With V trimmed by 5 bases and J by 6 bases, 12 bases remained unmatched. The DNA of the CDR3 is TGTGCCAGCAGCCCCGACAGGGTTGGGAAGGATGGCTACACCTTC. Translating it yields CASSPDRVGKDGYTF.

Only a few counts were recorded for this clone. The gene calls are TRBV28 and TRBJ2-7; 9 bases agree with TRBD2. The CDR3 consists of 12 residues. Germline-derived CDR1 and CDR2 are MDHEN and SYDVKM. The V segment lost 7 bases and the J segment 4 bases; nucleotides outside the gene matches: 2. For the CDR3, the DNA is TGTGCCAGCACCAGCGGGAGGTACGAGCAGTACTTC. It yields the protein CASTSGRYEQYF.

The chain links TRBV24-1 to TRBJ2-3; a weak D match, TRBD2 (5 bases). With 5 bases removed from V and 6 bases from J, the gap between germline ends came to 5 bases. The CDR3 has 11 residues. Germline assignment: CDR1 KGHDR and CDR2 SFDVKD. CDR3 protein: CATSVADTQYF. In DNA, the CDR3 is TGTGCCACCAGTGTAGCGGATACGCAGTATTTT.

V usage is TRBV4-3 and J usage is TRBJ2-1; a weak D match, TRBD1 (5 bases). The ends were cut back, 1 base at V and 7 bases at J, with 11 bases in the middle. Germline V gene sequence: CDR1 LGHNA, CDR2 YSLEER. This CDR3 region has 14 residues. CDR3 protein: CASSQVQGWNEQFF. CDR3 coding DNA: TGCGCCAGCAGCCAAGTGCAGGGTTGGAATGAGCAGTTCTTC.

This chain uses TRBV18 with TRBJ1-1; no definite D call. Trimming took off 0 bases at V and 1 base at J, with 12 bases between the two ends. The CDR3 extends over 16 amino acids. Germline CDR1 and CDR2: KGHSH and LQKENI. The CDR3 DNA reads TGTGCCAGCTCACCACCGGAGGGATACAGGAACACTGAAGCTTTCTTT. Protein product: CASSPPEGYRNTEAFF.